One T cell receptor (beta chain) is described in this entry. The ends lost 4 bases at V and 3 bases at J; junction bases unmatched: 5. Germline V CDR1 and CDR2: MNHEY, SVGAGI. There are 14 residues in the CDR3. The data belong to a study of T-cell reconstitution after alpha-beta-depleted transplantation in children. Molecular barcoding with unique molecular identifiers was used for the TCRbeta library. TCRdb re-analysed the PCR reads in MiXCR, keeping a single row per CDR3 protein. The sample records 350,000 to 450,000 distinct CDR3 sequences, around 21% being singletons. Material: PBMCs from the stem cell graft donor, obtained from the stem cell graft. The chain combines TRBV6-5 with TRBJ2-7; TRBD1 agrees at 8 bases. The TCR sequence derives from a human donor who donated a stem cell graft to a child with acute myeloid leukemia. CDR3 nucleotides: TGTGCCAGCAGTTCTGCGGACAGGGTCTACGAGCAGTACTTC. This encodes CASSSADRVYEQYF.